This T cell receptor (beta chain) was profiled in a study of T cells in Graves' hyperthyroidism and ophthalmopathy. Amplification of TCR beta CDR3 regions used RNA as the template. Initially, a first-round RT-PCR of the TCR CDR3 employed the HTBI primer set. TCRdb reprocessed the multiplex PCR reads via MiXCR and lists one record per CDR3 protein. The sample gives roughly 740,000 distinct CDR3 sequences, 15% to 20% of which show up once; about 8.4% is in the top ten. Looked up from germline, CDR1 is MNHNS and CDR2 is SASEGT. Deletions cut 5 bases from V and 10 bases from J, with 17 bases between. The CDR3 length is 13 residues. This clonotype was detected ten times or more.

This TCR derives from a young man with Graves' hyperthyroidism. J is TRBJ2-5 and V is TRBV6-1, with D perhaps TRBD1 (7 bases). Material: blood. The CDR3 DNA is TGTGCCAGCAGTACGGACAGGCTGGGGGGCCAGTACTTC. This encodes CASSTDRLGGQYF.